The 15 T cell receptor beta chains below were found in one sample sequenced in a study of blood T cell repertoires in COVID-19. Here immunoSEQ multiplex PCR was the method, and the copy in TCRdb shows in-frame clones only, minus some. The sample includes 25,000 to 30,000 clones, 75% to 90% of them seen just once. The sample was peripheral blood. These receptor sequences come from a man in his sixties or seventies with active COVID-19.

This clone was picked up many times. The V and J genes are TRBV9 and TRBJ2-3, with 11 positions matching TRBD2. V was pared by 4 bases and J by 2 bases, with 6 bases of the junction left unmatched. Germline V CDR1 and CDR2: SGDLS, YYNGEE. The CDR3 contains 16 residues. This CDR3 is CASSLSGGEVTDTQYF. CDR3 in DNA: TGTGCCAGCAGCCTTAGCGGGGGGGAAGTCACAGATACGCAGTATTTT.

The J gene is TRBJ2-3, the V gene TRBV10-3; D not resolved. The CDR3 sequence is 11 residues long. V lost 11 bases to trimming and J lost 2 bases, with 8 bases between them. CDR1 and CDR2 from the germline V gene are ENHRY and SYGVKD. CDR3 region: CASGNTDTQYF. Written as DNA, the CDR3 is TGTGCCTCCGGTAACACAGATACGCAGTATTTT.

The V gene is TRBV7-3, the J gene TRBJ1-1; 9 nucleotides agree with TRBD1. The CDR3 contains 15 residues. Germline CDR1 SGHTA, CDR2 FQGTGA. With V trimmed by 5 bases and J by 0 bases, 4 bases remained unmatched. The CDR3 nucleotides are TGTGCCAGCAGCGAGACAGGGGGATTGAACACTGAAGCTTTCTTT. Translation: CASSETGGLNTEAFF. Based on the CDR3 plus reference TRBV7-3 and TRBJ1-1, the full variable domain is GAGVSQTPSNKVTEKGKYVELRCDPISGHTALYWYRQSLGQGPEFLIYFQGTGAADDSGLPNDRFFAVRPEGSVSTLKIQRTERGDSAVYLCASSETGGLNTEAFFGQGTRLTVV.

The rearrangement uses TRBV9 and TRBJ2-3, with a possible D match to TRBD1 (5 bases). Germline-derived CDR1 and CDR2 are SGDLS and YYNGEE. Trimming pared 4 bases from V and 4 bases from J, leaving 13 bases between. The CDR3 runs 14 residues. CDR3 in DNA: TGTGCCAGCAGCCCCCTGGTGGGGCCAGATACGCAGTATTTT. This codes for CASSPLVGPDTQYF.

The V call is TRBV5-1, the J call TRBJ2-3; 9 bases are a match to TRBD1. Germline CDR1 and CDR2: SGHRS and YFSETQ. After removal of 3 bases from V and 4 bases from J, the junction contained 3 bases not matched to a gene. The CDR3 runs to 14 residues. CDR3 sequence: CASSYRGRADTQYF. As DNA, the CDR3 is TGCGCCAGCAGCTACAGGGGGCGAGCAGATACGCAGTATTTT.

V gene TRBV19 combines with J gene TRBJ2-3; 8 bases line up with TRBD2. The CDR3 totals 14 residues. Germline trimming cut 6 bases from V and 2 bases from J; bases unmatched to any gene: 4. Germline-derived CDR1 and CDR2 are LNHDA and SQIVND (reference sequence). The CDR3 reads CASSRLANTDTQYF. Here the CDR3 DNA reads TGTGCCAGTAGCAGACTAGCGAACACAGATACGCAGTATTTT.

The chain joins TRBV9 to TRBJ2-5, with 8 bases lining up with TRBD2. The germline CDR1 and CDR2 sequences are SGDLS and YYNGEE. This CDR3 is built from 13 residues. V trimming: 4 bases; J trimming: 2 bases; junction bases outside the gene matches: 1. CDR3 DNA sequence: TGTGCCAGCAGCACGGGAGGGCAAGAGACCCAGTACTTC. Translated: CASSTGGQETQYF.

This rearrangement joins TRBV7-7 to TRBJ2-2, with D maybe TRBD2 (5 bases). This CDR3 has 14 amino acids. V lost 6 bases and J lost 1, with 9 bases in between. Germline assignment: CDR1 SSHAT and CDR2 FNYEAQ (reference sequence). CDR3 sequence reads: CASSPRVNTGELFF. In DNA, the CDR3 is TGTGCCAGCAGTCCGAGGGTGAACACCGGGGAGCTGTTTTTT.

This clone counts as medium-sized (0.01 to 0.1%). The CDR3 here is CASSPTGWDTQYF. CDR3 DNA: TGTGCCAGCAGCCCGACTGGTTGGGATACGCAGTATTTT. The chain carries TRBV5-4 and TRBJ2-3, with D uncertain. This CDR3 is 13 amino acids long. The V gene's germline CDR1 is SGHNT and CDR2 YYREEE (reference sequence). V was clipped by 4 bases and J by 6 bases, with 12 bases between them.

The V call is TRBV7-3, the J call TRBJ2-7, with a tentative D call TRBD2 (7 bases). This CDR3 has 16 residues. Between the trimmed V and J ends, which lost 8 bases and 2 bases, there was a span of 22 bases. The V gene's germline CDR1 is SGHTA and CDR2 FQGTGA. CDR3 region: CASLAEGGNSTYEQYF. CDR3 nucleotide sequence: TGTGCCAGCCTTGCTGAGGGGGGGAACAGCACCTACGAGCAGTACTTC.

The V and J genes are TRBV23-1 and TRBJ1-5; a weak D match, TRBD1 (6 bases). TRBV23-1 is marked as an open reading frame, function uncertain. The germline V and J ends were trimmed by 7 bases and 7 bases, with 20 bases remaining between them. CDR3 length: 15 amino acids. The CDR3 DNA reads TGCGCCAGCATGGGGGGGCTCCGGCCTATCCAGCCCCAGCATTTT. It specifies CASMGGLRPIQPQHF.

The chain joins TRBV18 to TRBJ2-7, with D possibly matching TRBD1 (5 bases). CDR1 and CDR2 from the germline V gene are KGHSH and LQKENI. The length of the CDR3 is 14 residues. The germline V and J ends were trimmed by 2 bases and 2 bases, with 10 bases remaining between them. The CDR3 reads CASSPTGGTYEQYF. The CDR3 bases are TGTGCCAGCTCACCAACAGGTGGGACCTACGAGCAGTACTTC. The whole variable domain, filled in from reference TRBV18 and TRBJ2-7, reads NAGVMQNPRHLVRRRGQEARLRCSPMKGHSHVYWYRQLPEEGLKFMVYLQKENIIDESGMPKERFSAEFPKEGPSILRIQQVVRGDSAAYFCASSPTGGTYEQYFGPGTRLTVT.

This clone was seen a few times. The chain employs TRBV6-5 and TRBJ1-6; D is unresolved. The CDR3 loop spans 16 amino acids. V dropped 2 bases and J dropped 0 bases, with 8 bases sitting between them. CDR1 and CDR2 (germline): MNHEY, SVGAGI. CDR3 sequence (DNA): TGTGCCAGCAGTTACGAGTCATACTCCTATAATTCACCCCTCCACTTT. Translation gives CASSYESYSYNSPLHF.

The rearrangement links TRBV29-1 to TRBJ2-7, with TRBD2 matching 7 bases. The CDR3 has 13 amino acids. V was pared by 4 bases and J by 2 bases, with 5 bases of the junction left unmatched. Germline lookup yields CDR1 SQVTM and CDR2 ANQGSEA. CDR3 coding DNA: TGCAGCGTTGGCCCGGGAGGTGCCTACGAGCAGTACTTC. Translation gives CSVGPGGAYEQYF.

Only a few counts were recorded for this clone. This rearrangement joins TRBV28 to TRBJ2-5, with D perhaps matching TRBD1 (6 bases). CDR3 length: 15 residues. V gave up 4 bases and J gave up 7 bases, with 19 bases separating them. Germline-derived CDR1 and CDR2 are MDHEN and SYDVKM. The CDR3 sequence is CASSYFQGTLATQYF. The CDR3 DNA sequence: TGTGCCAGCAGTTACTTCCAGGGGACCCTAGCGACCCAGTACTTC.